This TCR beta chain was sequenced in a study of cytomegalovirus exposure and HLA in healthy donors. Germline V gene sequence: CDR1 LNHDA, CDR2 SQIVND (reference sequence). This CDR3 has 14 residues. V lost 7 bases to trimming and J lost 0 bases, with 12 bases between them. This clone was seen a handful of times. PCR was performed using 60 Vbeta and 13 Jbeta primers. Libraries were prepared by immunoSEQ multiplex PCR; TCRdb keeps only in-frame clonotypes and omits some of them. The sample yields roughly 240,000 clones, around 80% seen once. Sequencing was performed on PBMCs. The receptor's source is a woman aged 40 to 50 in good health and CMV-seropositive. This rearrangement joins TRBV19 to TRBJ1-1; D perhaps matches TRBD1 (6 bases). The chain's CDR3 is CASKEGVVNTEAFF. Written as DNA, the CDR3 is TGTGCCAGTAAAGAGGGGGTGGTGAACACTGAAGCTTTCTTT. Filled out from reference TRBV19 and TRBJ1-1, the complete variable domain reads DGGITQSPKYLFRKEGQNVTLSCEQNLNHDAMYWYRQDPGQGLRLIYYSQIVNDFQKGDIAEGYSVSREKKESFPLTVTSAQKNPTAFYLCASKEGVVNTEAFFGQGTRLTVV.